These 2 T cell receptor beta chains were all obtained from the same sample, sequenced in a study of control samples from healthy donors and cancer patients. TCRdb keeps only in-frame clones here, not all; method: immunoSEQ multiplex PCR. The sample lists about 140,000 clones; 91% were seen once. Sequenced material: blood. The source is a man aged 18 to 29 in good health.

This clone was observed a handful of times. V gene TRBV4-2 combines with J gene TRBJ1-2; weak D call: TRBD1 (5 bases). Germline CDR1 LGHNA, CDR2 YNFKEQ. There are 14 residues in the CDR3. The ends were cut back, 0 bases at V and 3 bases at J, with 8 bases in the middle. The CDR3 protein is CASSQDSGYYGYTF. CDR3 nucleotide sequence: TGTGCCAGCAGCCAAGATTCAGGGTACTATGGCTACACCTTC.

This chain joins TRBV9 and TRBJ2-7; TRBD1 agrees at 9 bases. The V segment lost 0 bases and the J segment 2 bases; nucleotides outside the gene matches: 12. The CDR3 runs 18 residues. Per the germline V gene, CDR1 is SGDLS and CDR2 is YYNGEE. CDR3 in DNA: TGTGCCAGCAGCGTAGGGGACAGGGACGCGGCTGAGACCTACGAGCAGTACTTC. Translation gives CASSVGDRDAAETYEQYF.